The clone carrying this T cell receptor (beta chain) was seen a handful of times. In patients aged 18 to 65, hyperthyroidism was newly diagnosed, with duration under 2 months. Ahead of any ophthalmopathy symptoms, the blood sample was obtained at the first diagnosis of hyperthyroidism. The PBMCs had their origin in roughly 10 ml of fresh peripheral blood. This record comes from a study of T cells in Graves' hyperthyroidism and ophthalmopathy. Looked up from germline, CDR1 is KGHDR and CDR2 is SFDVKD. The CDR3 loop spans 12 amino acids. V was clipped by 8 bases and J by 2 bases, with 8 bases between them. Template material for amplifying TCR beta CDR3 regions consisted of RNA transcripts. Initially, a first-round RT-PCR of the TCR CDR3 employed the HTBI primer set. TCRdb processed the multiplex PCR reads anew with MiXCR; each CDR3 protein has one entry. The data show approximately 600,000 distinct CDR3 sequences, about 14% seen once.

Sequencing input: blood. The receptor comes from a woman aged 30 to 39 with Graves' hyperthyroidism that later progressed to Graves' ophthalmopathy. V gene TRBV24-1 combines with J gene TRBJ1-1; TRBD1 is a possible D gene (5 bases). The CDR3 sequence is CATKGYNTEAFF. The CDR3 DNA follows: TGTGCCACCAAGGGGTATAACACTGAAGCTTTCTTT.